The 26 T cell receptor beta chains below were found in one sample sequenced in a study of T and B cells in COVID-19 patients. TRB was amplified from about 240-490 ng of blood genomic DNA. Multiplex PCR with BIOMED2 TRB-A/B primer pools amplified TRB rearrangements. TCRdb passed the multiplex PCR reads through MiXCR, listing each CDR3 protein once. The sample has tens of thousands of distinct CDR3 sequences, under 35% seen once. Sequencing was performed on blood. The receptors derive from a human donor who had recovered from COVID-19.

About this clonotype itself: This may be a read error: a much more frequent sequence differs by one nucleotide. V is TRBV5-4 and J is TRBJ2-3, with TRBD2 as a possible D gene (5 bases). The germline V gene encodes CDR1 SGHNT and CDR2 YYREEE (reference sequence). The CDR3 is 12 amino acids. Trimming shortened V by 5 bases and J by 5 bases, and 9 bases separated the two germline ends. The CDR3 bases are TGTGCCAGCAGGGAGGTTGGAGATACGCAGTATTTT. Translating it yields CASREVGDTQYF.

This chain links TRBV5-6 with TRBJ1-2; D is undetermined. Germline-derived CDR1 and CDR2 are SGHDT and YYEEEE. The CDR3 totals 15 residues. The V gene lost 0 bases and the J gene lost 10 bases, with 19 bases spanning the gap. CDR3 residues: CASSLGVGKAIAYTF. The DNA for the CDR3 is TGTGCCAGCAGCTTGGGGGTGGGAAAAGCAATTGCCTACACCTTC. Full variable domain (missing parts from reference TRBV5-6 and TRBJ1-2): DAGVTQSPTHLIKTRGQQVTLRCSPKSGHDTVSWYQQALGQGPQFIFQYYEEEERQRGNFPDRFSGHQFPNYSSELNVNALLLGDSALYLCASSLGVGKAIAYTFGSGTRLTVV.

The chain recombines TRBV10-3 with TRBJ2-5; a weak D match, TRBD1 (5 bases). The V gene lost 4 bases and the J gene lost 5 bases, with 11 bases spanning the gap. CDR1 ENHRY and CDR2 SYGVKD come from the germline V gene. This CDR3 is 13 amino acids long. The CDR3 DNA reads TGTGCCATCAGTGTCTCAGGGCTGGAGACCCAGTACTTC. Its translation: CAISVSGLETQYF.

The chain combines TRBV5-6 with TRBJ2-7; tentatively, D is TRBD2 (7 bases). V was cut by 3 bases and J by 0 bases, with 16 bases left in between. CDR1 and CDR2 from the germline V gene are SGHDT and YYEEEE. The CDR3 is 16 amino acids. CDR3 DNA: TGTGCCAGCAGCTACCTCGGGGGGCTAAGCTCCTACGAGCAGTACTTC. Its protein is CASSYLGGLSSYEQYF.

This clonotype was found once. This sequence may be a read error, since a much larger clone differs from it by one base. V gene TRBV5-6 combines with J gene TRBJ2-1; D perhaps matches TRBD2 (7 bases). The CDR3 is made up of 14 amino acids. Trimming shortened V by 5 bases and J by 13 bases, and 22 bases separated the two germline ends. Looked up from germline, CDR1 is SGHDT and CDR2 is YYEEEE. The CDR3 nucleotides read TGTGCCAGCAGTATGTGGGGGGGCAAAGAGACCCAGTTCTTC. Translation gives CASSMWGGKETQFF.

This clonotype was counted only a few times. The CDR3 DNA sequence: TGTGCCAGCAGCCAAATTTCCGGGGAGCTGTTTTTT. As protein: CASSQISGELFF. This chain uses TRBV11-3 with TRBJ2-2; D not certain. Per germline, CDR1 SGHNT and CDR2 YENEEA. This CDR3 region has 12 residues. V lost 5 bases to trimming and J lost 6 bases, with 7 bases between them.

By sample share, this clonotype is medium-sized. V and J are TRBV29-1 and TRBJ2-7, with TRBD2 matching 7 bases. The junction had 9 bases not matched to a gene; V was cut back by 7 bases and J by 3 bases. Germline CDR1 reads SQVTM; CDR2 reads ANQGSEA. The CDR3 totals 13 residues. CDR3 sequence (DNA): TGCAGCGCATTGGGGGGGGGGGGCTACGAGCAGTACTTC. It translates to CSALGGGGYEQYF.

This clonotype was detected only a few times. This sequence joins TRBV5-6 and TRBJ2-7; TRBD1 matches at 9 bases. V was pared by 1 base and J by 0 bases, with 8 bases of the junction left unmatched. This CDR3 has 17 residues. Germline values: CDR1 SGHDT, CDR2 YYEEEE. The CDR3 sequence: CASSLIGDRAVSYEQYF. CDR3 in DNA: TGTGCCAGCAGCTTGATTGGGGACAGGGCCGTCTCCTACGAGCAGTACTTC. Drawing the rest from reference TRBV5-6 and TRBJ2-7, the complete variable domain is DAGVTQSPTHLIKTRGQQVTLRCSPKSGHDTVSWYQQALGQGPQFIFQYYEEEERQRGNFPDRFSGHQFPNYSSELNVNALLLGDSALYLCASSLIGDRAVSYEQYFGPGTRLTVT.

A few counts support this clonotype. The gene calls are TRBV5-1 and TRBJ2-5; 10 bases are a match to TRBD1. With 4 bases clipped from V and 4 bases from J, the junction kept 10 bases outside the gene matches. Germline CDR1 reads SGHRS; CDR2 reads YFSETQ. CDR3 length: 16 amino acids. The DNA for the CDR3 is TGCGCCAGCAGCCAAGAACGGGGACAGGGGTCAGAGACCCAGTACTTC. Translating it yields CASSQERGQGSETQYF.

This clonotype is medium-sized. The J gene is TRBJ2-3, the V gene TRBV6-5, with D tentatively TRBD1 (5 bases). CDR1 is MNHEY and CDR2 is SVGAGI in the germline V gene. The CDR3 length is 13 residues. The ends were cut back, 5 bases at V and 5 bases at J, with 11 bases in the middle. The CDR3 loop is CASSEARVDTQYF. CDR3 in DNA: TGTGCCAGCAGTGAAGCCAGGGTAGATACGCAGTATTTT.

The chain combines TRBV11-3 with TRBJ1-2; 7 nucleotides match TRBD1. In germline, CDR1 is SGHNT, CDR2 YENEEA. Germline trimming cut 5 bases from V and 4 bases from J; bases unmatched to any gene: 7. CDR3 length: 14 residues. The CDR3, as DNA: TGTGCCAGCAGCACCTGGGACAGTGGCTATGGCTACACCTTC. Protein product: CASSTWDSGYGYTF.

This chain connects TRBV5-4 to TRBJ1-5; no clear D. Trimming took off 1 base at V and 5 bases at J, with 10 bases between the two ends. The CDR3 loop spans 14 amino acids. CDR1 and CDR2 from the germline V gene are SGHNT and YYREEE (reference sequence). The CDR3 DNA reads as TGTGCCAGCAGCTTGTCCCCCACCGATCAGCCCCAGCATTTT. As protein: CASSLSPTDQPQHF.

This clonotype was counted between two and nine times. The chain links TRBV19 to TRBJ2-7; the match to TRBD1 covers 10 bases. Germline V gene data show CDR1 as LNHDA and CDR2 as SQIVND (reference sequence). This CDR3 has 16 residues. The trim removed 5 bases at V and 7 bases at J, leaving 14 bases unmatched. In DNA form, the CDR3 reads TGTGCCAGTAGTGGCGGATCCGGGACAGGGGCCCAAGAGCAGTACTTC. Translation gives CASSGGSGTGAQEQYF.

By sample fraction, this clonotype is medium-sized. This chain connects TRBV30 to TRBJ2-3, with 8 nucleotides matching TRBD1. Germline V gene lookup returns CDR1 GTSNPN and CDR2 SVGIG (reference sequence). Unmatched junction bases numbered 7, after V lost 4 bases and J lost 4 bases. This CDR3 contains 14 residues. The CDR3 region is CAWNYRGVADTQYF. CDR3 nucleotide sequence: TGTGCCTGGAATTACAGGGGGGTCGCAGATACGCAGTATTTT.

This clonotype was observed at least ten times. This chain links TRBV6-5 with TRBJ2-6; 7 bases are a match to TRBD1. Germline CDR1 and CDR2: MNHEY and SVGAGI. The CDR3 totals 15 residues. Trimming took 10 bases from V and 0 from J; bases not matched to a gene: 6. Here the CDR3 reads CATGGPVSGANVLTF. The CDR3 DNA reads TGTGCCACAGGGGGTCCGGTCTCTGGGGCCAACGTCCTGACTTTC.

This clonotype was seen only a few times. The chain is built from TRBV5-1 and TRBJ2-1, with TRBD1 matching over 12 bases. Looked up from germline, CDR1 is SGHRS and CDR2 is YFSETQ. Germline trimming cut 4 bases from V and 6 bases from J; bases unmatched to any gene: 2. CDR3 size: 14 residues. The CDR3: CASSRDRGPNEQFF. The CDR3 DNA follows: TGCGCCAGCAGCCGGGACAGGGGGCCCAATGAGCAGTTCTTC. The variable domain in full, with the rest retrieved from reference TRBV5-1 and TRBJ2-1, is KAGVTQTPRYLIKTRGQQVTLSCSPISGHRSVSWYQQTPGQGLQFLFEYFSETQRNKGNFPGRFSGRQFSNSRSEMNVSTLELGDSALYLCASSRDRGPNEQFFGPGTRLTVL.

This clonotype is judged medium-sized. The chain recombines TRBV29-1 with TRBJ1-1; D uncertain. V lost 4 bases and J lost 0, with 9 bases in between. The length of the CDR3 is 13 residues. Germline CDR1 and CDR2: SQVTM and ANQGSEA. This CDR3 is CSVVGRMNTEAFF. In DNA form, the CDR3 reads TGCAGCGTTGTTGGACGGATGAACACTGAAGCTTTCTTT. Looking up the rest from reference TRBV29-1 and TRBJ1-1 gives the full variable domain: SAVISQKPSRDICQRGTSLTIQCQVDSQVTMMFWYRQQPGQSLTLIATANQGSEATYESGFVIDKFPISRPNLTFSTLTVSNMSPEDSSIYLCSVVGRMNTEAFFGQGTRLTVV.

This clonotype is medium-sized within its sample. This sequence joins TRBV5-6 and TRBJ2-3; D is uncertain. The germline CDR1 and CDR2 sequences are SGHDT and YYEEEE. V was cut by 0 bases and J by 2 bases, with 7 bases left in between. The CDR3 runs to 14 residues. The CDR3 here is CASSLAAYTDTQYF. CDR3 coding DNA: TGTGCCAGCAGCTTGGCAGCCTACACAGATACGCAGTATTTT.

Concerning this clonotype itself: One junction end does not reproduce the germline sequence, and a read error may be involved. This chain uses TRBV5-4 with TRBJ2-1; the D is unclear. This CDR3 has 13 amino acids. Germline loops: CDR1 SGHNT, CDR2 YYREEE (reference sequence). CDR3 nucleotide sequence: TGCGCCAGCAGCTTGGTGCCTACCGCTGAGCAGTTCTTC. It translates to CASSLVPTAEQFF.

With regard to this clonotype: The junction does not match germline at one end; this may be a read error. The rearrangement uses TRBV11-1 and TRBJ1-6; D gene ambiguous. The CDR3 contains 13 residues. Germline V gene lookup returns CDR1 SGHAT and CDR2 FQDESV (reference sequence). The CDR3 region is CASSLAGDSPLHF. The CDR3 DNA sequence: TGCGCCAGCAGCTTGGCCGGGGATTCACCCCTCCACTTT.

V usage is TRBV12-3 or TRBV12-4 and J usage is TRBJ1-3; D unresolved. V lost 7 bases, J lost 3 bases, and 16 bases lay in between. The CDR3 is 15 amino acids. In DNA, the CDR3 is TGTGCCAGCAACTCAGTAGGGTTTGATGGAAACACCATATATTTT. This codes for CASNSVGFDGNTIYF.

The V call is TRBV6-6, the J call TRBJ2-1; 14 bases match TRBD2. The germline V gene encodes CDR1 MNHNY and CDR2 SVGAGI (reference sequence). Trimming at V came to 2 bases and at J to 3 bases, leaving 6 bases not matched to a gene. The length of the CDR3 is 18 residues. CDR3 coding DNA: TGTGCCAGCAGTTACACCCCCGGGACTAGCGGGGGCTACAATGAGCAGTTCTTC. Translation gives CASSYTPGTSGGYNEQFF.

V and J are TRBV5-5 and TRBJ1-3; maybe TRBD1 (5 bases). The CDR3 has 16 residues. Trimming pared 4 bases from V and 4 bases from J, leaving 18 bases between. Germline V lookup: CDR1 SGHKS, CDR2 YYEKEE (reference sequence). The CDR3 region is CASSQVQGPGGNTIYF. DNA of the CDR3: TGTGCCAGCAGCCAAGTTCAGGGTCCGGGAGGAAACACCATATATTTT.

The chain joins TRBV21-1 to TRBJ2-5. TRBV21-1 is an annotated pseudogene. The CDR3 has 15 residues. The CDR3 DNA reads as TGTGCCAGCAGCAAGAACCGAAAGGGCCAAGAGACCCAGTACTTC. Translated, it gives CASSKNRKGQETQYF.

The chain couples TRBV20-1 to TRBJ2-3, with TRBD1 matching 7 bases. Germline lookup yields CDR1 DFQATT and CDR2 SNEGSKA (reference sequence). V was clipped by 8 bases and J by 4 bases; unmatched bases: 9. The CDR3 length is 13 residues. As DNA, the CDR3 is TGCAGTCCTGCAGGGGGTGGAGCAGATACGCAGTATTTT. Its translation is CSPAGGGADTQYF.

The V call is TRBV27, the J call TRBJ2-7, with TRBD2 identical over 7 bases. This CDR3 contains 14 residues. With V trimmed by 2 bases and J by 5 bases, 6 bases remained unmatched. CDR1 is MNHEY and CDR2 is SMNVEV in the germline V gene (reference sequence). CDR3 amino acids: CASSLRGGENEQYF. CDR3 sequence (DNA): TGTGCCAGCAGTTTACGCGGGGGAGAGAACGAGCAGTACTTC.